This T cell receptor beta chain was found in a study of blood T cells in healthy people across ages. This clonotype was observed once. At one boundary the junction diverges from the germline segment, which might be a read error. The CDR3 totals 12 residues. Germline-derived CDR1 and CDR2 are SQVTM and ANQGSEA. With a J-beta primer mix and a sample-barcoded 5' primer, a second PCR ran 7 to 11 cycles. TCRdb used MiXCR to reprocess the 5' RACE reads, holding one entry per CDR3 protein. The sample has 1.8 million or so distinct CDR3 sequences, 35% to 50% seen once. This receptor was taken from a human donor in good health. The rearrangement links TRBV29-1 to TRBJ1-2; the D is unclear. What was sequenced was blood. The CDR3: CSAPWGYYGYNF. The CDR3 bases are TGCAGCGCCCCTTGGGGATACTATGGCTACAACTTC. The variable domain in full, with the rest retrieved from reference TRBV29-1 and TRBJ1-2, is SAVISQKPSRDICQRGTSLTIQCQVDSQVTMMFWYRQQPGQSLTLIATANQGSEATYESGFVIDKFPISRPNLTFSTLTVSNMSPEDSSIYLCSAPWGYYGYNFGSGTRLTVV.